A selection of T cell receptor beta chains follows, all from one sample in a study of regulatory T cells in long-lasting Graves disease. TCRdb processed the multiplex PCR reads anew with MiXCR; each CDR3 protein has one entry. The repertoire holds under 500,000 distinct CDR3 sequences, around 17% seen once, with roughly 10% in the top ten. These data also featured in a second study, about T cells in Graves' hyperthyroidism and ophthalmopathy.

This sample comprised peripheral blood mononuclear cells (PBMCs), obtained at new diagnosis, from a patient treated with antithyroid drugs. Source of these receptors: a woman aged 25-40 years with Graves disease. The CDR3 runs from the conserved cysteine through the conserved F or W. Fields, in order: V gene, clone size, D gene, J gene, CDR3 DNA, CDR3 protein. The D gene is left open where the match is weak. A row's size may be missing; if present it is once, few, many or a size class.

TRBV7-2	many	.	TRBJ2-1	TGTGCCAGCAGCCTCAGGCTAGCGTACAATGAGCAGTTCTTC	CASSLRLAYNEQFF
TRBV7-2	few	.	TRBJ2-1	TGTGCCAGCAGCTCCTCTATAGGGGATGAGCAGTTCTTC	CASSSSIGDEQFF
TRBV28	.	TRBD1	TRBJ1-6	TGTGCCAGCAGTTTCCCGACAGGGAGATATTCACCCCTCCACTTT	CASSFPTGRYSPLHF
TRBV18	many	TRBD1	TRBJ2-7	TGTGCCAGCTCATCCACAGGGGGCTACGAGCAGTACTTC	CASSSTGGYEQYF
TRBV7-9	many	.	TRBJ2-4	TGTGCCAGCAGCCCCTATATACAGCAAGGGAAAAACATTCAGTACTTC	CASSPYIQQGKNIQYF
TRBV2	many	TRBD1	TRBJ2-7	TGTGCCAGCAGTGAGGGCAGGGGGAAATACGAGCAGTACTTC	CASSEGRGKYEQYF
TRBV6-1	many	.	TRBJ1-5	TGTGCCAGCAGGACGAAGCAGCCCCAGCATTTT	CASRTKQPQHF
TRBV11-2	.	.	TRBJ2-4	TGTGCCAGCAGCTTAGTTGTGTGTGCCCCCTCCTCCAAAAACATTCAGTACTTC	CASSLVVCAPSSKNIQYF
TRBV5-1	few	.	TRBJ1-2	TGTGCCAGCAGCTTGGCGCATGACTATGGCTACACCTTC	CASSLAHDYGYTF
TRBV28	many	TRBD2	TRBJ2-7	TGTGCCAGCAGTTCCCCCTTTAGCGGGCCACCCTACGAGCAGTACTTC	CASSSPFSGPPYEQYF
TRBV3-1	few	.	TRBJ2-4	TGTACCAGCAGCCCCTATGGGAACAGTGAAGACATTCAGTACTTC	CTSSPYGNSEDIQYF
TRBV2	.	TRBD2	TRBJ2-5	TGTGCCAGAGACGGTCGGACTAGCGGGAGCCAAGAGACCCAGTACTTC	CARDGRTSGSQETQYF
TRBV10-3	many	TRBD1	TRBJ1-2	TGTGCCATCAGTGAGTTTCTCGAGACAGGGTCTGGCTACACCTTC	CAISEFLETGSGYTF
TRBV2	many	.	TRBJ1-1	TGTGCCAGCAGTGAACAAGGACTCGAGGCTTTCTTT	CASSEQGLEAFF
TRBV6-2/TRBV6-3	few	TRBD2	TRBJ2-5	TGTGCCAGCAGTTACTCGGCTAGCGGGAGAGGGGAGACCCAGTACTTC	CASSYSASGRGETQYF
TRBV2	.	.	TRBJ1-2	TGTGCCAGCAGTATCACCGGCCAGAGGGCTTATGGCTACACCTTC	CASSITGQRAYGYTF
TRBV14	many	.	TRBJ2-7	TGTGCCAGCAGCCAGGGAGGCTGGGGGCAGTACTTC	CASSQGGWGQYF
TRBV5-1	many	.	TRBJ1-2	TGCGCCAGCAGCCCCGGACAGTTGGGCTACACCTTC	CASSPGQLGYTF
TRBV27	many	TRBD2	TRBJ2-1	TGTGCCAGCAGTCCGGGGACTAGCGGGAGGGCCTATGAGCAGTTCTTC	CASSPGTSGRAYEQFF
TRBV10-3	.	TRBD2	TRBJ2-5	TGTGCCATCAGTCTAAGACTAGCGGAGAGGAGAACCCAGTACTTC	CAISLRLAERRTQYF
TRBV30	.	TRBD1	TRBJ2-7	TGTGCCTGGCGAACAGGGGCCACCTACGAGCAGTACTTC	CAWRTGATYEQYF
TRBV12-3/TRBV12-4	.	.	TRBJ1-5	TGTGCCAGCAGTTTGAAGGTTAGCAATCAGCCCCAGCATTTT	CASSLKVSNQPQHF
TRBV15	.	.	TRBJ1-5	TGTGCCACCAGCAGAGATCCCTTAAATCAGCCCCAGCATTTT	CATSRDPLNQPQHF
TRBV11-2	.	.	TRBJ2-5	TGTGCCAGCAGCTCCGATGCAGGGCCTGCCCAGTACTTC	CASSSDAGPAQYF
TRBV6-1	many	.	TRBJ2-3	TGTGCCAGCAGTGGAACTCGGGACACAGATACGCAGTATTTT	CASSGTRDTDTQYF
TRBV30	many	.	TRBJ1-3	TGTGCCTGGAGTGAGGGCTCTGGAAACACCATATATTTT	CAWSEGSGNTIYF
TRBV6-1	many	.	TRBJ2-7	TGTGCCAGCAGGGACTGGGGCCACGAGCAGTACTTC	CASRDWGHEQYF
TRBV7-3	many	.	TRBJ2-1	TGTGCCAGCAGCCCGGAAGGGGGGCCCTATGAGCAGTTCTTC	CASSPEGGPYEQFF
TRBV7-2	few	TRBD1	TRBJ1-2	TGTGCCAGCAGCTTGGACAGGGCTATCGGCTACACCTTC	CASSLDRAIGYTF
TRBV2	many	TRBD1	TRBJ1-1	TGTGCCAGCAGGGTCGACAGGGGTTCGGCTGAAGCTTTCTTT	CASRVDRGSAEAFF
TRBV28	many	TRBD2	TRBJ2-3	TGTGCCAGCACCCTGGGGACTAGCCGTAGCACAGATACGCAGTATTTT	CASTLGTSRSTDTQYF
TRBV30	many	TRBD2	TRBJ2-1	TGTGCCTGGAGCGCCGGACGGAGGACTAGCTGGTATGAGCAGTTCTTC	CAWSAGRRTSWYEQFF
TRBV6-1	many	.	TRBJ2-4	TGTGCCAGCAGGGTCGGGCCGCAAAACATTCAGTACTTC	CASRVGPQNIQYF
TRBV5-1	.	.	TRBJ2-3	TGCGCCAGCAGCTTGAAAGTAGACGATACAGATACGCAGTATTTT	CASSLKVDDTDTQYF
TRBV18	many	TRBD2	TRBJ2-3	TGTGCCAGCTCACCGACTTCTAGCGGGAGGGCCACAGATACGCAGTATTTT	CASSPTSSGRATDTQYF
TRBV7-9	.	.	TRBJ1-4	TGTGCCAGCAGCTTAGTTTCCGGCGGCTTTTATGAAAAACTGTCTTTT	CASSLVSGGFYEKLSF
TRBV11-1	.	.	TRBJ2-2	TGTGCCAGCAGCTTTGCACAGGTGAACACCGGGGAGCTGTTTTTT	CASSFAQVNTGELFF
TRBV6-2/TRBV6-3	many	TRBD1	TRBJ2-3	TGTGCCAGCAGTTACGTGGGGACAGGGGGCCACGTCCCGAGCACAGATACGCAGTATTTT	CASSYVGTGGHVPSTDTQYF
TRBV18	many	.	TRBJ2-5	TGTGCCAGCTCACCAGGGGGACGAGTCCAAGAGACCCAGTACTTC	CASSPGGRVQETQYF
TRBV7-2	many	.	TRBJ2-5	TGTGCCAGCAGCCGTGCTTTGGGACTGCAAGAGACCCAGTACTTC	CASSRALGLQETQYF
TRBV20-1	many	.	TRBJ2-3	TGCAGTGCACTGGGCACAGATACGCAGTATTTT	CSALGTDTQYF
TRBV20-1	many	TRBD2	TRBJ2-5	TGCAGTGCAAATAGCGGGAGTCGAGAGACCCAGTACTTC	CSANSGSRETQYF
TRBV7-9	many	TRBD1	TRBJ1-5	TGTGCCAGCAGCTCAGGGACAGGGCTTGGTCAGCCCCAGCATTTT	CASSSGTGLGQPQHF
TRBV7-2	many	TRBD1	TRBJ2-1	TGTGCCAGCAGCTTAGTGGACAGGGTGGGCGATGAGCAGTTCTTC	CASSLVDRVGDEQFF
TRBV12-3/TRBV12-4	.	TRBD1	TRBJ2-7	TGTGCCAGCAGGCCCGAGGACAGGGCCCTCTACTTC	CASRPEDRALYF
TRBV4-2	.	TRBD1	TRBJ2-1	TGTGCCAGCAGCCAAGATTTGACAGGGGAATTTGAGCAGTTCTTC	CASSQDLTGEFEQFF
TRBV2	many	.	TRBJ2-5	TGTGCCAGCAGTGAATCGGGACGGCAAGAGACCCAGTACTTC	CASSESGRQETQYF
TRBV6-1	many	.	TRBJ2-5	TGTGCCAGCAGTCCACATCTAACGGAGACCCAGTACTTC	CASSPHLTETQYF
TRBV6-2/TRBV6-3	few	.	TRBJ2-3	TGTGCCAGCAAAGAGGAGGGGGCCTCCGGGGAAACAGATACGCAGTATTTT	CASKEEGASGETDTQYF